This note documents a single T cell receptor (beta chain) sequence. The sample belongs to a study of blood T cell repertoires in COVID-19. Study-wide context: Sites across the United States, Italy and Spain contributed samples from acute and convalescent COVID-19. PBMCs, B-cell-depleted T cells, or T cells were the source of the cDNA or gDNA that made up the material.

Source study methods: Reference gene primer amplification gave estimated nucleated cell counts. Repertoires were generated with immunoSEQ multiplex PCR, while TCRdb's copy carries only in-frame clones and drops some. D and trimming were read from the DNA, whereas the V and J calls and clone size are those reported in that table. This sample has tens of thousands of clones, with around 83% found just once. The ends were cut back, 8 bases at V and 3 bases at J, with 8 bases in the middle. Germline lookup yields CDR1 MNHEY and CDR2 SMNVEV (reference sequence). The CDR3 length is 13 residues. The V gene is TRBV27, the J gene TRBJ1-6; D remains unclear. Sample: peripheral blood. The source of this sequence is a human donor in a cohort sampled during active COVID-19. CDR3 region: CASHRSYNSPLHF. The CDR3 DNA follows: TGTGCCAGCCATCGGAGCTATAATTCACCCCTCCACTTT.